The rows below give T cell receptor beta chains drawn from one sample of a study of blood T cell repertoires in COVID-19. Produced via immunoSEQ multiplex PCR; TCRdb's table is partial and in-frame only. The sample shows hundreds of thousands of clones, approximately 90% of them seen only once. Sequenced sample: PBMCs or T cells enriched from blood (not recorded which). These receptors were taken from an older woman in a cohort exposed to, infected with or recovered from COVID-19 (not recorded which). Each CDR3 is given with its conserved first and last residue. D genes are given only for firm matches. For some rows the clone size is stated as once, few or many, or as a class when expanded; others skip it.

D: NA
J: TRBJ1-3
size: NA
length: 15
V: TRBV7-6
CDR3: CASSLVTASGNTIYF
DNA: TGTGCCAGCAGCTTAGTGACAGCTTCTGGAAACACCATATATTTT

D: TRBD2
J: TRBJ2-1
size: NA
length: 15
V: TRBV6-5
CDR3: CASRPLAVSYNEQFF
DNA: TGTGCCAGCAGGCCTCTAGCGGTTTCCTACAATGAGCAGTTCTTC

D: TRBD1
J: TRBJ1-6
size: NA
length: 15
V: TRBV25-1
CDR3: CASTFGGTGYSPLHF
DNA: TGTGCCAGCACCTTCGGAGGGACAGGCTATTCACCCCTCCACTTT

D: NA
J: TRBJ2-5
size: NA
length: 14
V: TRBV4-3
CDR3: CASSQDPVQETQYF
DNA: TGCGCCAGCAGCCAAGACCCGGTCCAAGAGACCCAGTACTTC

D: NA
J: TRBJ1-1
size: NA
length: 14
V: TRBV5-1
CDR3: CASSFGGLNTEAFF
DNA: TGCGCCAGCAGCTTCGGGGGATTGAACACTGAAGCTTTCTTT

D: TRBD1
J: TRBJ2-7
size: once
length: 13
V: TRBV28
CDR3: CAIKDRSSYEQYF
DNA: TGTGCCATCAAGGACAGGAGCTCCTACGAGCAGTACTTC

D: TRBD2
J: TRBJ2-2
size: NA
length: 15
V: TRBV5-6
CDR3: CASSFGLANTGELFF
DNA: TGTGCCAGCAGCTTCGGACTAGCCAACACCGGGGAGCTGTTTTTT

D: NA
J: TRBJ1-2
size: NA
length: 13
V: TRBV5-1
CDR3: CASSPDTNYGYTF
DNA: TGCGCCAGCAGCCCTGACACTAACTATGGCTACACCTTC

D: TRBD2
J: TRBJ2-1
size: NA
length: 16
V: TRBV19
CDR3: CASARTSGSGQGEQFF
DNA: TGTGCCAGTGCCAGGACTAGCGGGAGTGGGCAAGGTGAGCAGTTCTTC

D: NA
J: TRBJ1-2
size: NA
length: 14
V: TRBV7-2
CDR3: CASSPRDRGYGYTF
DNA: TGTGCCAGCAGCCCCAGGGATCGAGGCTATGGCTACACCTTC

D: TRBD1
J: TRBJ2-7
size: NA
length: 17
V: TRBV23-1
CDR3: CASSLACPGQAPYEQYF
DNA: TGCGCCAGCAGTCTCGCCTGCCCGGGACAGGCGCCCTACGAGCAGTACTTC

D: TRBD1
J: TRBJ1-5
size: NA
length: 14
V: TRBV19
CDR3: CASRRTGGGQPQHF
DNA: TGTGCCAGTAGGCGAACAGGGGGCGGACAGCCCCAGCATTTT

D: NA
J: TRBJ1-2
size: NA
length: 12
V: TRBV5-6
CDR3: CASSGGIYGYTF
DNA: TGTGCCAGCAGCGGCGGGATCTATGGCTACACCTTC

D: TRBD2
J: TRBJ2-7
size: NA
length: 15
V: TRBV7-9
CDR3: CASSLVSSGIYEQYF
DNA: TGTGCCAGCAGCTTAGTGTCTAGCGGGATATACGAGCAGTACTTC

D: NA
J: TRBJ2-1
size: NA
length: 15
V: TRBV5-1
CDR3: CASSLQQGSYNEQFF
DNA: TGCGCCAGCAGCTTGCAGCAGGGGTCCTACAATGAGCAGTTCTTC

D: TRBD2
J: TRBJ2-3
size: once
length: 14
V: TRBV7-3
CDR3: CASSLGGRGDTQYF
DNA: TGTGCCAGCAGCTTGGGCGGGAGAGGAGATACGCAGTATTTT

D: NA
J: TRBJ1-1
size: NA
length: 13
V: TRBV10-1
CDR3: CASSESVDTEAFF
DNA: TGCGCCAGCAGTGAATCAGTGGACACTGAAGCTTTCTTT

D: TRBD1
J: TRBJ2-3
size: NA
length: 14
V: TRBV18
CDR3: CASSPQGVTDTQYF
DNA: TGTGCCAGCTCCCCACAGGGGGTTACAGATACGCAGTATTTT

D: NA
J: TRBJ2-3
size: NA
length: 14
V: TRBV11-3
CDR3: CASSLRTIADTQYF
DNA: TGTGCCAGCAGCTTACGGACTATCGCAGATACGCAGTATTTT

D: NA
J: TRBJ2-7
size: NA
length: 17
V: TRBV19
CDR3: CASSIDLVRDRPYEQYF
DNA: TGTGCCAGTAGTATAGACTTGGTGCGGGATCGGCCCTACGAGCAGTACTTC

D: NA
J: TRBJ1-1
size: NA
length: 14
V: TRBV2
CDR3: CASSPTVPVAEAFF
DNA: TGTGCCAGCAGTCCGACAGTTCCGGTCGCTGAAGCTTTCTTT

D: TRBD1
J: TRBJ1-5
size: NA
length: 16
V: TRBV5-1
CDR3: CASSLLPGQGNQPQHF
DNA: TGCGCCAGCAGCCTACTGCCGGGACAGGGTAATCAGCCCCAGCATTTT

D: NA
J: TRBJ2-5
size: NA
length: 13
V: TRBV7-2
CDR3: CASSLGRGGTQYF
DNA: TGTGCCAGCAGCTTAGGGAGGGGAGGGACCCAGTACTTC

D: NA
J: TRBJ1-1
size: NA
length: 13
V: TRBV12-3/TRBV12-4
CDR3: CASSPDKNTEAFF
DNA: TGTGCCAGCAGTCCAGACAAGAACACTGAAGCTTTCTTT

D: NA
J: TRBJ1-4
size: few
length: 11
V: TRBV2
CDR3: CASGRDEKLFF
DNA: TGTGCCAGCGGGCGGGATGAAAAACTGTTTTTT

D: TRBD2
J: TRBJ2-1
size: NA
length: 16
V: TRBV24-1
CDR3: CATSDLGLAGKSEQFF
DNA: TGTGCCACCAGTGATTTGGGACTAGCGGGAAAGAGTGAGCAGTTCTTC

D: NA
J: TRBJ2-1
size: NA
length: 16
V: TRBV15
CDR3: CATSRDGTSSYNEQFF
DNA: TGTGCCACCAGCAGAGATGGAACTAGCTCCTACAATGAGCAGTTCTTC

D: NA
J: TRBJ1-6
size: NA
length: 15
V: TRBV2
CDR3: CASSHDRSSNSPLHF
DNA: TGTGCCAGCAGTCATGACAGGTCTTCTAATTCACCCCTCCACTTT

D: NA
J: TRBJ2-3
size: NA
length: 14
V: TRBV30
CDR3: CAWEKSRLTDTQYF
DNA: TGTGCCTGGGAAAAGTCGCGACTCACAGATACGCAGTATTTT

D: TRBD2
J: TRBJ2-2
size: NA
length: 19
V: TRBV2
CDR3: CASSGTGTSGTLGTGELFF
DNA: TGTGCCAGCAGTGGGACCGGGACTAGCGGGACTTTAGGGACCGGGGAGCTGTTTTTT

D: NA
J: TRBJ1-4
size: NA
length: 14
V: TRBV24-1
CDR3: CATSDPDSPEKLFF
DNA: TGTGCCACCAGTGATCCCGACAGTCCTGAAAAACTGTTTTTT

D: NA
J: TRBJ2-5
size: NA
length: 15
V: TRBV5-1
CDR3: CASSRAGAREETQYF
DNA: TGCGCCAGCAGCCGGGCAGGGGCAAGAGAAGAGACCCAGTACTTC

D: NA
J: TRBJ2-1
size: NA
length: 13
V: TRBV18
CDR3: CASSPIFLTEQFF
DNA: TGTGCCAGCTCACCAATATTTTTAACAGAGCAGTTCTTC

D: NA
J: TRBJ1-2
size: NA
length: 16
V: TRBV3-1/TRBV3-2
CDR3: CASSQELGQGAYGYTF
DNA: TGTGCCAGCAGCCAAGAATTAGGGCAGGGCGCCTATGGCTACACCTTC

D: TRBD1
J: TRBJ1-3
size: NA
length: 14
V: TRBV7-9
CDR3: CASILQGAGNTIYF
DNA: TGTGCCAGCATTCTTCAGGGGGCCGGAAACACCATATATTTT

D: NA
J: TRBJ2-7
size: NA
length: 16
V: TRBV28
CDR3: CASSTPGVGGSYEQYF
DNA: TGTGCCAGCAGTACTCCCGGGGTGGGTGGTTCCTACGAGCAGTACTTC

D: TRBD1
J: TRBJ2-7
size: NA
length: 14
V: TRBV5-1
CDR3: CASSSGTGPYEQYF
DNA: TGCGCCAGCAGCTCCGGGACAGGTCCCTACGAGCAGTACTTC

D: TRBD2
J: TRBJ2-3
size: NA
length: 16
V: TRBV5-1
CDR3: CASSPPLAGSTDTQYF
DNA: TGCGCCAGCAGCCCACCTTTAGCGGGGAGCACAGATACGCAGTATTTT

D: TRBD1
J: TRBJ1-1
size: NA
length: 14
V: TRBV11-1
CDR3: CASSSGTGLLEAFF
DNA: TGTGCCAGCAGCTCCGGGACAGGGCTTCTTGAAGCTTTCTTT

D: NA
J: TRBJ1-2
size: NA
length: 15
V: TRBV4-2
CDR3: CASANPGGYNYGYTF
DNA: TGTGCCAGCGCTAACCCCGGAGGGTATAACTATGGCTACACCTTC

D: NA
J: TRBJ1-1
size: NA
length: 16
V: TRBV18
CDR3: CASSRPGNGGNTEAFF
DNA: TGTGCCAGCTCCCGGCCCGGGAATGGTGGGAACACTGAAGCTTTCTTT

D: TRBD2
J: TRBJ2-5
size: NA
length: 12
V: TRBV7-6
CDR3: CASSGGEETQYF
DNA: TGTGCCAGCAGTGGGGGGGAAGAGACCCAGTACTTC

D: TRBD2
J: TRBJ2-1
size: NA
length: 14
V: TRBV7-9
CDR3: CASSRSVAGDEQFF
DNA: TGTGCCAGCAGCCGAAGTGTGGCGGGAGATGAGCAGTTCTTC

D: TRBD2
J: TRBJ2-7
size: NA
length: 18
V: TRBV3-1/TRBV3-2
CDR3: CASRLPGLAGVGYYEQYF
DNA: TGTGCCAGCAGGTTACCGGGACTAGCGGGAGTAGGGTACTACGAGCAGTACTTC

D: TRBD1
J: TRBJ2-7
size: NA
length: 15
V: TRBV5-4
CDR3: CASSPDAGGRYEQYF
DNA: TGTGCCAGCAGCCCCGACGCAGGGGGTAGGTACGAGCAGTACTTC

D: NA
J: TRBJ1-5
size: once
length: 16
V: TRBV4-1
CDR3: CASSQAQRGAGQPQHF
DNA: TGCGCCAGCAGCCAGGCCCAGAGGGGCGCGGGGCAGCCCCAGCATTTT

D: TRBD1
J: TRBJ1-4
size: NA
length: 13
V: TRBV7-9
CDR3: CASSHDRGRELFF
DNA: TGTGCCAGCAGCCACGACAGGGGGAGGGAACTGTTTTTT

D: NA
J: TRBJ1-2
size: NA
length: 13
V: TRBV19
CDR3: CASSANRVGGYTF
DNA: TGTGCCAGTAGTGCCAACAGGGTAGGTGGCTACACCTTC

D: TRBD2
J: TRBJ2-7
size: NA
length: 15
V: TRBV7-9
CDR3: CASSLKGLAVYEQYF
DNA: TGTGCCAGCAGCTTAAAGGGACTAGCGGTGTACGAGCAGTACTTC

D: NA
J: TRBJ2-7
size: NA
length: 15
V: TRBV5-4
CDR3: CASSLEPDRRDEQYF
DNA: TGTGCCAGCAGCTTGGAACCGGACAGACGGGACGAGCAGTACTTC